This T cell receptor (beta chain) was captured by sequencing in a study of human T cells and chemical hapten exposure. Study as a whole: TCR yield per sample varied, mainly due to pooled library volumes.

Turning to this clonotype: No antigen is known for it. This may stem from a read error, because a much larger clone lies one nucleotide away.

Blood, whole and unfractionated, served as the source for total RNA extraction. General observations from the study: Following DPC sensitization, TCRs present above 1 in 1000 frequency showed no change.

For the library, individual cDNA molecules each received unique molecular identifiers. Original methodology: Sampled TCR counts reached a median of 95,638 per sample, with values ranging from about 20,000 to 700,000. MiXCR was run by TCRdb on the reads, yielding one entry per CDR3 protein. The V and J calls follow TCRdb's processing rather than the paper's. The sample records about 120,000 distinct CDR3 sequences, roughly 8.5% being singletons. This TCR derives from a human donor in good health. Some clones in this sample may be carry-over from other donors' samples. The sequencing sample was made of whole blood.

The CDR3 reads CANSLTGRNTEAFF. CDR3 sequence (DNA): TGTGCCAACTCTTTGACAGGGAGAAACACTGAAGCTTTCTTT. The J gene is TRBJ1-1, the V gene TRBV18, with 7 bases lining up with TRBD1. CDR3 length: 14 residues. The ends lost 10 bases at V and 2 bases at J; junction bases unmatched: 10. From germline, CDR1 is KGHSH and CDR2 LQKENI. Variable domain in full (rest from reference TRBV18 and TRBJ1-1): NAGVMQNPRHLVRRRGQEARLRCSPMKGHSHVYWYRQLPEEGLKFMVYLQKENIIDESGMPKERFSAEFPKEGPSILRIQQVVRGDSAAYFCANSLTGRNTEAFFGQGTRLTVV.